This T cell receptor beta chain was recorded in a study of early stage breast cancer tumors. Whole-study findings and limits: Functional markers like CD4, CD8 and FOXP3 were missed in bulk sequencing.

Turning to this clone: Its antigen is not known.

This table comes from immunoSEQ multiplex PCR, and its TCRdb copy is limited to in-frame clones, with some not included. The sample consists of more than 55,000 clones, 70% to 80% of them appearing once. Sequenced input: blood. The clonotype was recovered from a person aged 30-39 years with breast cancer.

The CDR3 DNA is TGTGCCAGCAGCGGTAGCGGGAGCCCAATGAGCAAGACCCAGTACTTC. It translates to CASSGSGSPMSKTQYF. This chain uses TRBV2 with TRBJ2-5, with 9 positions matching TRBD2. J was trimmed by 6 bases and V by 6 bases; bases with no gene match: 14. The germline V gene has CDR1 SNHLY and CDR2 FYNNEI. The CDR3 length is 16 residues.